This is a list of T cell receptor beta chains from one sample in a study of spatial heterogeneity in lung cancer. Using its own MiXCR run on the 5' RACE reads, TCRdb lists one record per CDR3 protein. The sample lists about 4,400 distinct CDR3 sequences, about 25% occurring once. The sequencing here drew on PBMCs, taken at follow-up. Receptors originate from a male donor with early-stage non-small cell lung cancer. The conserved cysteine and the conserved F or W are not part of the CDR3 here.

J | V | CDR3
TRBJ2-1 | TRBV4-3 | ASSQERDRGILGQF
TRBJ1-4 | TRBV5-1 | ASSVDNEKLF
TRBJ2-7 | TRBV2 | ASSESAAYEQY
TRBJ2-3 | TRBV2 | ASSEASGLRNTQY
TRBJ1-4 | TRBV5-1 | ASSPTGEGDEKLF
TRBJ2-1 | TRBV5-4 | ASSFAPGLALNEQF
TRBJ2-5 | TRBV6-5 | ASSPSPWVKETQY
TRBJ2-3 | TRBV3-1 | ASSQAGRGTDTQY
TRBJ2-2 | TRBV5-1 | ASSLERETGELF
TRBJ1-1 | TRBV29-1 | SVDQGTNTEAF
TRBJ1-1 | TRBV28 | ASSLRSTGRTEAF
TRBJ2-4 | TRBV19 | ASSIETGLDIQY
TRBJ2-5 | TRBV27 | ASSLYDRTGTQY
TRBJ2-7 | TRBV5-4 | ASRLLAGDGEQY
TRBJ1-6 | TRBV19 | ASRMTGQPNSPLH
TRBJ2-7 | TRBV28 | ASSPPTNEQY
TRBJ2-1 | TRBV28 | ATGGANEQF
TRBJ2-7 | TRBV28 | ASSYRDYEQY
TRBJ2-3 | TRBV6-1 | ASSDGGLARGTDTQY
TRBJ2-4 | TRBV18 | ASSQEGIQY
TRBJ2-1 | TRBV7-3 | ASSDRDRGYNEQF
TRBJ2-1 | TRBV15 | ATSRDLLRGNEQF
TRBJ2-7 | TRBV12-3/TRBV12-4 | ASSLTRYEQY
TRBJ2-7 | TRBV7-9 | ASSLAGTGGGYEQY
TRBJ2-7 | TRBV7-8 | ASSLALDRTYEQY
TRBJ2-3 | TRBV5-4 | ASSLRQGQDTQY
TRBJ2-7 | TRBV28 | ASRQTSSYEQY
TRBJ1-5 | TRBV18 | ASSPDSGFDQPQH
TRBJ2-1 | TRBV7-3 | ASSLRDRDEQF
TRBJ2-7 | TRBV5-8 | ASSLVGSPYEQY
TRBJ2-5 | TRBV20-1 | SAPQRAGTIQETQY
TRBJ1-1 | TRBV7-6 | ASSPTGRTEAF
TRBJ1-5 | TRBV19 | ASSTGGGNQPQH
TRBJ1-5 | TRBV7-9 | ASSLGRQPQH
TRBJ2-5 | TRBV9 | ASSPTSQGGETQY
TRBJ2-2 | TRBV20-1 | SAPNQRATNTGELF
TRBJ1-5 | TRBV12-3/TRBV12-4 | ASSFGPLGFQPQH
TRBJ1-4 | TRBV6-5 | ASSYSPGAGEKLF
TRBJ2-1 | TRBV20-1 | SALGPLYNEQF
TRBJ2-5 | TRBV6-1 | ASSVDSEETQY
TRBJ2-5 | TRBV2 | ASSLQGGETQY
TRBJ1-6 | TRBV6-7 | ASSYLTYNSPLH
TRBJ2-5 | TRBV18 | ASSPGGNGETQY
TRBJ1-2 | TRBV20-1 | SASGGPDGYT
TRBJ2-1 | TRBV18 | ASSPLVFGASEQF
TRBJ1-1 | TRBV15 | ATSRDRIWNTEAF
TRBJ1-2 | TRBV19 | ASRDGTGVFYGYT
TRBJ2-7 | TRBV11-2 | ASSLGAYEQY
TRBJ2-5 | TRBV7-2 | ASSFGLALSTETQY
TRBJ2-7 | TRBV7-6 | ASSLVSQGHEQY
TRBJ1-5 | TRBV7-2 | ASSLKGASNILGSNQPQH
TRBJ2-7 | TRBV5-1 | ASSLEAISGEQY